This T cell receptor beta chain comes out of a study of Ad26.COV2.S vaccination and SARS-CoV-2 variants. The method was immunoSEQ multiplex PCR; TCRdb's version includes in-frame clones alone and lacks a portion of them. The profile shows about 180,000 clones, roughly 87% of them singletons. The CDR3 has 14 residues. General study results and limits: Possibly, TCR breadth and depth analyses underestimated total T cell responses.

Of note for this clone: Its target is unknown.

This material consisted of peripheral blood, taken after recovery from COVID-19. The chain recombines TRBV21-1 with TRBJ1-1; TRBD1, as called in the table, went unchecked against the DNA. TRBV21-1 is shown as a pseudogene. The TCR originated in a human donor who had recovered from COVID-19. The CDR3 region is CASSKAQGATEAFF. In DNA form, the CDR3 reads TGTGCCAGCAGCAAAGCTCAGGGGGCGACTGAAGCTTTCTTT.